This is a list of T cell receptor beta chains from one sample in a study of cytomegalovirus exposure and HLA in healthy donors. Measured with immunoSEQ multiplex PCR; TCRdb has only the in-frame clones, and not every one. The table lists approximately 240,000 clones, 70% to 85% of them singletons. Sequenced sample: PBMCs. These receptors all come from an older woman in good health and CMV-seropositive. Both conserved end residues are part of each CDR3. Fields, in order: V gene, J gene, D gene, clone size, CDR3 protein, CDR3 DNA. The D gene is left open where the match is weak. Only part of the rows carry a size: once, few, many, or a class if the clone is expanded.

TRBV30	TRBJ1-4	TRBD1	.	CAWSRTGWEKLFF	TGTGCCTGGAGTAGGACAGGATGGGAAAAACTGTTTTTT
TRBV5-6	TRBJ2-5	TRBD1	.	CASSEDREETQYF	TGTGCCAGCAGCGAGGACAGGGAAGAGACCCAGTACTTC
TRBV9	TRBJ2-6	.	once	CASSVVGGHSGANVLTF	TGTGCCAGCAGCGTAGTTGGCGGCCACTCTGGGGCCAACGTCCTGACTTTC
TRBV2	TRBJ2-1	TRBD2	.	CASSGTSGRIGEQFF	TGTGCCAGCAGCGGGACTAGCGGGAGGATCGGGGAGCAGTTCTTC
TRBV10-3	TRBJ2-7	.	.	CAIRGEVVYEQYF	TGTGCCATCAGGGGGGAGGTAGTTTACGAGCAGTACTTC
TRBV28	TRBJ1-2	TRBD1	.	CASSSAATGVYGYTF	TGTGCCAGCAGTTCCGCGGCGACAGGGGTCTATGGCTACACCTTC
TRBV7-2	TRBJ2-1	TRBD2	.	CASSPWGLALNEQFF	TGTGCCAGCAGCCCCTGGGGACTAGCCCTTAATGAGCAGTTCTTC
TRBV5-1	TRBJ2-5	TRBD1	.	CASTPPGGRETQYF	TGCGCCAGCACCCCCCCAGGGGGCCGGGAGACCCAGTACTTC
TRBV5-1	TRBJ2-5	TRBD2	few	CASSLSTSGLQETQYF	TGCGCCAGCAGCCTCTCGACTAGCGGGCTCCAAGAGACCCAGTACTTC
TRBV7-2	TRBJ1-4	TRBD1	.	CASSLGRDRMGPTNEKLFF	TGTGCCAGCAGCTTAGGCCGGGACAGGATGGGCCCAACTAATGAAAAACTGTTTTTT
TRBV5-4	TRBJ2-5	.	.	CASRTTTEPKETQYF	TGTGCCAGCAGAACTACGACAGAACCTAAAGAGACCCAGTACTTC
TRBV11-3	TRBJ2-5	.	.	CASSLGRETQYF	TGTGCCAGCAGCTTAGGTCGGGAGACCCAGTACTTC
TRBV5-1	TRBJ1-4	.	.	CASSLVRGNEKLFF	TGCGCCAGCAGCTTGGTTCGGGGGAATGAAAAACTGTTTTTT
TRBV5-1	TRBJ2-2	.	.	CASGAEGPWPGELFF	TGCGCCAGCGGGGCGGAGGGCCCTTGGCCCGGGGAGCTGTTTTTT
TRBV11-3	TRBJ1-1	.	.	CASSGEGWTEAFF	TGTGCCAGCAGCGGGGAGGGTTGGACTGAAGCTTTCTTT
TRBV7-2	TRBJ1-5	.	.	CASSPRGVQPQHF	TGTGCCAGCAGCCCACGGGGGGTTCAGCCCCAGCATTTT